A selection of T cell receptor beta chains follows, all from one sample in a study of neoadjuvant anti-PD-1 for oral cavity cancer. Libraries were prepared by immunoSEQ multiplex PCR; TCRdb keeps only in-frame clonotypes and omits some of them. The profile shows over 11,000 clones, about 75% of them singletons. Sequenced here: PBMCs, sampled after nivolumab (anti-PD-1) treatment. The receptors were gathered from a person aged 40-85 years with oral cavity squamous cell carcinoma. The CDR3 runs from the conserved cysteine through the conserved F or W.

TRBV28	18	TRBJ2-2	CASSSGTGVLANTGELFF
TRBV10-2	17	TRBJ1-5	CASSEFGAAYSNQPQHF
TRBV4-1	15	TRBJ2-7	CASSQVRTGNYEQYF
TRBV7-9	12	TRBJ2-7	CASSLVADEQYF
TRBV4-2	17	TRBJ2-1	CASSQDVAGGVYNEQFF
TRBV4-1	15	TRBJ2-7	CASSSYRGLSYEQYF
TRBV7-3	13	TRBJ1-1	CASSSQENTEAFF
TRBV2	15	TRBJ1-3	CASSERGDTGNTIYF
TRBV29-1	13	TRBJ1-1	CSVVRGRVTEAFF
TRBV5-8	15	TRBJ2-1	CASSSSGSSYNEQFF
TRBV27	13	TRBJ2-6	CASSFTGANVLTF
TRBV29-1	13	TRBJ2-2	CSVDRSNTGELFF
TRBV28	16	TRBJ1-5	CASSPPDYYSNQPQHF
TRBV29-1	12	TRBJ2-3	CSVVAGTDTQYF
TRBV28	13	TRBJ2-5	CASSLSGYETQYF
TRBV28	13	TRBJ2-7	CASSFELDYEQYF
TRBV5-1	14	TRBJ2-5	CASSSSTGEETQYF
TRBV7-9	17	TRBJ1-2	CASSPGAGSLPNYGYTF
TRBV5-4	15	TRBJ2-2	CASSLWTGGTGELFF
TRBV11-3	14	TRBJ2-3	CASSLVGDTDTQYF
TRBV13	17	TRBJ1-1	CASSLWGQGVLNTEAFF
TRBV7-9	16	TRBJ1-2	CASSLAYGTGRAGYTF
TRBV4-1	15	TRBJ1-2	CASSQGRGRNYGYTF
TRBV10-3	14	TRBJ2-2	CAISDWGDTGELFF
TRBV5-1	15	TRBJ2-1	CASSSTTRGSREQFF
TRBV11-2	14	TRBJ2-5	CASTPRGLVETQYF
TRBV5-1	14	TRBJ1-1	CASSMGGMGTEAFF
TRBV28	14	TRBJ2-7	CASSFRGRLNEQYF
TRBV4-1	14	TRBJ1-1	CASSQGSMNTEAFF
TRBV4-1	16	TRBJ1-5	CASSLKTGVGNQPQHF
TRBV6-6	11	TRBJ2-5	CASRARETQYF
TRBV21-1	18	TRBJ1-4	CASSRTKGPGDPNEKLFF
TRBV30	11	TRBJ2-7	CAWSPGDEQYF
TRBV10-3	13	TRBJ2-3	CAIMTGLTDTQYF
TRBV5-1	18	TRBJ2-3	CASSFILAGIPGRDTQYF
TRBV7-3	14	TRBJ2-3	CASSSSPLVRTQYF
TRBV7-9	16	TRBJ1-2	CASSLMGQLSNYGYTF
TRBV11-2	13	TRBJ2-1	CASSPRVRNEQFF
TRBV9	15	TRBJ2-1	CASSDRDSSYNEQFF
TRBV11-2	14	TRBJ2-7	CASSSRGLSYEQYF
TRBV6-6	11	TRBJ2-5	CASSFGETQYF
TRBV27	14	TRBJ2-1	CASRSMSSYNEQFF
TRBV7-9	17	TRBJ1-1	CASSLGGAPELNTEAFF
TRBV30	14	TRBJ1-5	CAWSGQGSNQPQHF
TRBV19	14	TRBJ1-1	CASRTTGMNTEAFF